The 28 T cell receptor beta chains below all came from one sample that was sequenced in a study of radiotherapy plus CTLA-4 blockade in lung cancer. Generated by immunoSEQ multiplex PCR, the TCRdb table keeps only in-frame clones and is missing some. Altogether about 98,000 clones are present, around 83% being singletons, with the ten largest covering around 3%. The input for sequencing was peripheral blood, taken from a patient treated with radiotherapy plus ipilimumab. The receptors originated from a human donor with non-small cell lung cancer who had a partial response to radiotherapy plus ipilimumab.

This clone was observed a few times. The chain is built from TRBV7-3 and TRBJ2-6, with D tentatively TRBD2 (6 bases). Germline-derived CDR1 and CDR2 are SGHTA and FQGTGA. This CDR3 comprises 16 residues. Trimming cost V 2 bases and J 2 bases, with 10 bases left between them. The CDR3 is CASSLGPGAGANVLTF. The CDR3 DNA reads TGTGCCAGCAGCTTAGGGCCGGGAGCTGGGGCCAACGTCCTGACTTTC. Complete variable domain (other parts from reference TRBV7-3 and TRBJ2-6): GAGVSQTPSNKVTEKGKYVELRCDPISGHTALYWYRQSLGQGPEFLIYFQGTGAADDSGLPNDRFFAVRPEGSVSTLKIQRTERGDSAVYLCASSLGPGAGANVLTFGAGSRLTVL.

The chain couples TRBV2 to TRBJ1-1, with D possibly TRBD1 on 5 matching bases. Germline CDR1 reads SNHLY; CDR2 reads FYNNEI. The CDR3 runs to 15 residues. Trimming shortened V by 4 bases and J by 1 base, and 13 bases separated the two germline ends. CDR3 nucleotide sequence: TGTGCCAGCAGTGGTTCGGGGGTAGGGAACACTGAAGCTTTCTTT. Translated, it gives CASSGSGVGNTEAFF.

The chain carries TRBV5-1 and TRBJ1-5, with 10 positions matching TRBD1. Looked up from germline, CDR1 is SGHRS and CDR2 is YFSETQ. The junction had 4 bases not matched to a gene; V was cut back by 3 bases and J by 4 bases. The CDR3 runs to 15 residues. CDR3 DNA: TGCGCCAGCAGCTGGGGACAGGGGTCGAATCAGCCCCAGCATTTT. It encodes CASSWGQGSNQPQHF. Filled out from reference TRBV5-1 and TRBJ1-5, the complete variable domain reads KAGVTQTPRYLIKTRGQQVTLSCSPISGHRSVSWYQQTPGQGLQFLFEYFSETQRNKGNFPGRFSGRQFSNSRSEMNVSTLELGDSALYLCASSWGQGSNQPQHFGDGTRLSIL.

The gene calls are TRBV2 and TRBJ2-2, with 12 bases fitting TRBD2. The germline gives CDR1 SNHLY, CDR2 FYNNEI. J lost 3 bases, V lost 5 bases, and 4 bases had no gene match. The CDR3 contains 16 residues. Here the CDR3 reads CASSFLAGGDTGELFF. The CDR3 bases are TGTGCCAGCAGTTTTCTAGCGGGAGGGGACACCGGGGAGCTGTTTTTT. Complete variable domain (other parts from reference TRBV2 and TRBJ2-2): EPEVTQTPSHQVTQMGQEVILRCVPISNHLYFYWYRQILGQKVEFLVSFYNNEISEKSEIFDDQFSVERPDGSNFTLKIRSTKLEDSAMYFCASSFLAGGDTGELFFGEGSRLTVL.

The CDR3 DNA is TGTGCCAGTAGTATAGGCGGGAGCCTGGGGCTTGAGCAGTTCTTC. Protein: CASSIGGSLGLEQFF. V is TRBV19 and J is TRBJ2-1, with 7 bases matching TRBD2. Germline CDR1 LNHDA, CDR2 SQIVND (reference sequence). The CDR3 has 15 residues. V lost 1 base to trimming and J lost 9 bases; unmatched junction nucleotides: 9. Full variable domain (outside the CDR3, taken from reference TRBV19 and TRBJ2-1): DGGITQSPKYLFRKEGQNVTLSCEQNLNHDAMYWYRQDPGQGLRLIYYSQIVNDFQKGDIAEGYSVSREKKESFPLTVTSAQKNPTAFYLCASSIGGSLGLEQFFGPGTRLTVL.

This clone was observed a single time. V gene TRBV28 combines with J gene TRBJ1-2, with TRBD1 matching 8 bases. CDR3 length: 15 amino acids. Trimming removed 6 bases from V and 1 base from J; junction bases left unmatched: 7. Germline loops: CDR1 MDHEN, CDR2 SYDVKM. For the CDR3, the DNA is TGTGCCAGCAGACCCCAGGGGGCGTTTAACTATGGCTACACCTTC. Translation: CASRPQGAFNYGYTF.

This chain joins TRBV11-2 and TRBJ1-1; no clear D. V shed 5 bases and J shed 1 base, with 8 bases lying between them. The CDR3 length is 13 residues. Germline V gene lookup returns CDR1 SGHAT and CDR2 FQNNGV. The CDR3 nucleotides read TGTGCCAGCAGCATGGACTGGAACACTGAAGCTTTCTTT. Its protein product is CASSMDWNTEAFF. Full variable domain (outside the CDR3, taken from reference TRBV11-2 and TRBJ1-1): EAGVAQSPRYKIIEKRQSVAFWCNPISGHATLYWYQQILGQGPKLLIQFQNNGVVDDSQLPKDRFSAERLKGVDSTLKIQPAKLEDSAVYLCASSMDWNTEAFFGQGTRLTVV.

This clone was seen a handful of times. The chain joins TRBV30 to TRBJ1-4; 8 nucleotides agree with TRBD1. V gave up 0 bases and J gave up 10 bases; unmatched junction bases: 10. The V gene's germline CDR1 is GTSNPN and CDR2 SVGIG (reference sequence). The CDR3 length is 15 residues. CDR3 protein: CAWSVTPGGAGKLFF. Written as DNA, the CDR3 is TGTGCCTGGAGTGTTACCCCAGGGGGCGCGGGAAAACTGTTTTTT.

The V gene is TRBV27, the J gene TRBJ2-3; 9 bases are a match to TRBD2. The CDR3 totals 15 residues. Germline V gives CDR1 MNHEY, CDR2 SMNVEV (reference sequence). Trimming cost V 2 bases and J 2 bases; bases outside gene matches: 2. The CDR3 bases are TGTGCCAGCAGTTTACGACTAGCGGACACAGATACGCAGTATTTT. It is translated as CASSLRLADTDTQYF.

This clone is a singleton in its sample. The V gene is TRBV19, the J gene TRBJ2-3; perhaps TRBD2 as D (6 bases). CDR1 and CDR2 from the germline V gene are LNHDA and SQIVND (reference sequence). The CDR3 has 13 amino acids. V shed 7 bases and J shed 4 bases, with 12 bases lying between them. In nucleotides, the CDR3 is TGTGCCAGTACCGGGACTCCTTCAGATACGCAGTATTTT. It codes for CASTGTPSDTQYF. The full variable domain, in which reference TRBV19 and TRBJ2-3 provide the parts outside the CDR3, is DGGITQSPKYLFRKEGQNVTLSCEQNLNHDAMYWYRQDPGQGLRLIYYSQIVNDFQKGDIAEGYSVSREKKESFPLTVTSAQKNPTAFYLCASTGTPSDTQYFGPGTRLTVL.

The CDR3 region is CASSLKGQGKNEQYF. The CDR3 coding sequence is TGTGCCAGCAGCCTAAAGGGACAGGGTAAGAACGAGCAGTACTTC. The chain links TRBV5-4 to TRBJ2-5; 9 bases are shared with TRBD1. Near its end, the DNA agrees better with TRBJ2-7, so the J call may be wrong. The germline CDR1 and CDR2 sequences are SGHNT and YYREEE (reference sequence). CDR3 length: 15 amino acids.

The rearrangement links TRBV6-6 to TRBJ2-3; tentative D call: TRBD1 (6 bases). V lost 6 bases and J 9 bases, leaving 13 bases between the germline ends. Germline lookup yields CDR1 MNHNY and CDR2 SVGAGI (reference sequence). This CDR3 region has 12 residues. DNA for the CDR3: TGTGCCAGCAGGCAAAGGGACACAACGCAGTATTTT. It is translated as CASRQRDTTQYF.

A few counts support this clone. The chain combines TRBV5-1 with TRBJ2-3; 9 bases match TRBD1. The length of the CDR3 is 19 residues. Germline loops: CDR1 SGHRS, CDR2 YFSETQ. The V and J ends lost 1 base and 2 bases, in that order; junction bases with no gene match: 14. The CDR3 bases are TGCGCCAGCAGCTTGCGGGGGACAGGGTTAGTGCCCGACACAGATACGCAGTATTTT. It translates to CASSLRGTGLVPDTDTQYF.

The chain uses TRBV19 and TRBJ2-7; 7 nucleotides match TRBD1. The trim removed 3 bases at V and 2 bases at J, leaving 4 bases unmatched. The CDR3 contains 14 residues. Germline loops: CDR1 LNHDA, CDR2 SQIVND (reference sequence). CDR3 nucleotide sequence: TGTGCCAGTAGTATGGAACAGGGGACCTACGAGCAGTACTTC. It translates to CASSMEQGTYEQYF.

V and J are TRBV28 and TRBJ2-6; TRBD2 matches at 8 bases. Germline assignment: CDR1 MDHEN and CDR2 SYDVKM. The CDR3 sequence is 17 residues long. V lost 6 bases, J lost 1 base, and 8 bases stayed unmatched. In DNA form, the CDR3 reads TGTGCCAGCAGCCCTCTCGGGGGGGGATCTGGGGCCAACGTCCTGACTTTC. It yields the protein CASSPLGGGSGANVLTF.

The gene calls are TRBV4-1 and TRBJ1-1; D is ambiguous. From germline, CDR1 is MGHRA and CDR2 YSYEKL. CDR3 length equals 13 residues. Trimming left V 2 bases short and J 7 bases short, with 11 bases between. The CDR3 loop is CASSQSGSGEAFF. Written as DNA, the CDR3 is TGCGCCAGCAGCCAAAGCGGGTCAGGTGAAGCTTTCTTT.

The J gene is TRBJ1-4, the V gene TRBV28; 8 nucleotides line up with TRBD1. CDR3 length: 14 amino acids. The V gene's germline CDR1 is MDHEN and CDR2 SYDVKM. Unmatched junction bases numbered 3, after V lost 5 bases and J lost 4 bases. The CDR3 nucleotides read TGTGCCAGCAGTCAGGGGGCGCGTAATGAAAAACTGTTTTTT. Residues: CASSQGARNEKLFF. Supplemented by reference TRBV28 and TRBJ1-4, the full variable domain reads DVKVTQSSRYLVKRTGEKVFLECVQDMDHENMFWYRQDPGLGLRLIYFSYDVKMKEKGDIPEGYSVSREKKERFSLILESASTNQTSMYLCASSQGARNEKLFFGSGTQLSVL.

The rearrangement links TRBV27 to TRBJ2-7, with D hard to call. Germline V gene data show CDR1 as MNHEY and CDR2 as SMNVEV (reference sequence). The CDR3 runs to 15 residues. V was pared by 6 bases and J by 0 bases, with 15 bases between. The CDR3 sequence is CASRTYLRSSYEQYF. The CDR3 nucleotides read TGTGCCAGCAGGACCTACCTTCGGAGCTCCTACGAGCAGTACTTC.

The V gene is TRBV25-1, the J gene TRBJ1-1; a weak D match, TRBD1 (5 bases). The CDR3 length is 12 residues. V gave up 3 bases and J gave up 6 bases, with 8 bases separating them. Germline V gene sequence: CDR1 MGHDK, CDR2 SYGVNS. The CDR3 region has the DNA TGTGCCAGCAGTGACAGGGTTTCTGAAGCTTTCTTT. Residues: CASSDRVSEAFF. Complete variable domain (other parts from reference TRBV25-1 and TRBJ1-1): EADIYQTPRYLVIGTGKKITLECSQTMGHDKMYWYQQDPGMELHLIHYSYGVNSTEKGDLSSESTVSRIRTEHFPLTLESARPSHTSQYLCASSDRVSEAFFGQGTRLTVV.

CDR3 region: CATSGAQETQYF. CDR3 DNA sequence: TGTGCCACCAGTGGGGCACAAGAGACCCAGTACTTC. V is TRBV19 and J is TRBJ2-5; the D gene is possibly TRBD1 (5 bases). Germline V gene data show CDR1 as LNHDA and CDR2 as SQIVND (reference sequence). This CDR3 has 12 amino acids. Trimming removed 10 bases at V and 2 bases at J, with 11 bases between.

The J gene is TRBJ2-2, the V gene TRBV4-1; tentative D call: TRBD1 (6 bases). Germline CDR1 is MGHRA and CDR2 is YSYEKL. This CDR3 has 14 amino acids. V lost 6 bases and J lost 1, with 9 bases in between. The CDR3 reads CASRDRQNTGELFF. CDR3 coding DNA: TGCGCCAGCAGGGACAGACAGAACACCGGGGAGCTGTTTTTT.

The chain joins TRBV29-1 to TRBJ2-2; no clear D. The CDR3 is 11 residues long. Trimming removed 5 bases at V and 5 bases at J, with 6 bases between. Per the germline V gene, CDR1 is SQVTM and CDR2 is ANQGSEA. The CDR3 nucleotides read TGCAGCGTTTCAGATACCGGGGAGCTGTTTTTT. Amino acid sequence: CSVSDTGELFF.

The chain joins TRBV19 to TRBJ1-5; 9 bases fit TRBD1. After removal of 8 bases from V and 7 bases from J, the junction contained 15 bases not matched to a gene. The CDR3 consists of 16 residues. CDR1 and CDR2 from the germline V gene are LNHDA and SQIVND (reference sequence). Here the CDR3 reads CASASTGQGKGQPQHF. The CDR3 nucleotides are TGTGCCAGTGCTTCGACGGGACAGGGAAAAGGGCAGCCCCAGCATTTT. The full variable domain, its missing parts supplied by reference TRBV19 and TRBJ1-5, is DGGITQSPKYLFRKEGQNVTLSCEQNLNHDAMYWYRQDPGQGLRLIYYSQIVNDFQKGDIAEGYSVSREKKESFPLTVTSAQKNPTAFYLCASASTGQGKGQPQHFGDGTRLSIL.

CDR3 amino acids: CSANDRVGYTF. The CDR3 DNA sequence: TGCAGTGCTAACGACAGGGTCGGCTACACCTTC. This sequence joins TRBV20-1 and TRBJ1-2, with TRBD1 identical over 7 bases. Germline values: CDR1 DFQATT, CDR2 SNEGSKA (reference sequence). Germline trimming cut 4 bases from V and 8 bases from J; bases unmatched to any gene: 4. The CDR3 loop spans 11 amino acids.

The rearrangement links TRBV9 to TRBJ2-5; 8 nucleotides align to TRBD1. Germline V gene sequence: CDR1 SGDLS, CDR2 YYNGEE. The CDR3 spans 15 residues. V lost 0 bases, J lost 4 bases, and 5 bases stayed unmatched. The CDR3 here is CASSVVGRGPETQYF. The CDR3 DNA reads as TGTGCCAGCAGCGTAGTAGGCAGGGGGCCAGAGACCCAGTACTTC.

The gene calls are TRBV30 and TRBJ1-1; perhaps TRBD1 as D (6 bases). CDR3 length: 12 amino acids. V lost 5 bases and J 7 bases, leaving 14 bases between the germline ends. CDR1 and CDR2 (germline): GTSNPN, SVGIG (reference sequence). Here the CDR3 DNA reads TGTGCCTGGGGTCAGGGGACCAGTGAAGCTTTCTTT. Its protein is CAWGQGTSEAFF. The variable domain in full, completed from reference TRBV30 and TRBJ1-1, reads SQTIHQWPATLVQPVGSPLSLECTVEGTSNPNLYWYRQAAGRGLQLLFYSVGIGQISSEVPQNLSASRPQDRQFILSSKKLLLSDSGFYLCAWGQGTSEAFFGQGTRLTVV.

CDR3 sequence (DNA): TGCAGCTTCTCCCCCCACAATGAGCAGTTCTTC. Amino acids: CSFSPHNEQFF. The chain recombines TRBV29-1 with TRBJ2-1; unclear D gene. Germline values: CDR1 SQVTM, CDR2 ANQGSEA. With 8 bases removed from V and 5 bases from J, the gap between germline ends came to 10 bases. The CDR3 has 11 residues.

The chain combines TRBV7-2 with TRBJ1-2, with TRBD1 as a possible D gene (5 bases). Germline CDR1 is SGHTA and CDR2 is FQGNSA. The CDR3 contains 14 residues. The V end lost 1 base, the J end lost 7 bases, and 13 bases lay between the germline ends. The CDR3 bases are TGTGCCAGCAGCTTAGATCGGCGGGGGATTGGCTACACCTTC. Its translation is CASSLDRRGIGYTF.